This is a list of T cell receptor beta chains from one sample in a study of early T cells in non-severe SARS-CoV-2 infection. TCRdb re-analysed the 5' RACE reads in MiXCR, keeping a single row per CDR3 protein. The table lists fewer than 80,000 distinct CDR3 sequences, 9% to 15% of them singletons, with around 3.8% in the top ten. Sequenced sample: whole blood. These receptor sequences come from an adult who was a healthcare worker with PCR-confirmed SARS-CoV-2 infection or an uninfected control (not recorded which). Each CDR3 is given with its conserved first and last residue. A D gene is named only where the DNA matches it firmly. Clone size is shown for a subset of rows, as once, few, many or a class of expanded clone.

many	TRBV28	TRBD1	TRBJ2-3	CASSPQGAKSDTQYF	TGTGCCAGCAGCCCACAGGGGGCGAAGTCAGATACGCAGTATTTT
few	TRBV28	TRBD2	TRBJ2-1	CASSNPGLAGADNEQFF	TGTGCCAGCAGTAACCCGGGACTAGCGGGAGCCGACAATGAGCAGTTCTTC
many	TRBV7-9	TRBD2	TRBJ2-1	CASSLRLAVYNEQFF	TGTGCCAGCAGCTTAAGACTAGCGGTCTACAATGAGCAGTTCTTC
few	TRBV30	.	TRBJ2-7	CAWSVVAVEQYF	TGTGCCTGGAGCGTGGTAGCGGTCGAGCAGTACTTC
many	TRBV28	TRBD1	TRBJ1-1	CASSWGTVNTEAFF	TGTGCCAGCAGTTGGGGGACAGTGAACACTGAAGCTTTCTTT
.	TRBV20-1	.	TRBJ1-1	CSALTAGPNTEAFF	TGCAGTGCCCTTACGGCGGGCCCTAACACTGAAGCTTTCTTT
few	TRBV9	.	TRBJ2-2	CASSLLGGGELFF	TGTGCCAGCAGCCTGCTGGGGGGCGGGGAGCTGTTTTTT
many	TRBV6-1	.	TRBJ2-5	CASSQNILGRRETQYF	TGTGCCAGCAGTCAAAATATACTCGGCCGGAGAGAGACCCAGTACTTC
many	TRBV10-1	TRBD1	TRBJ2-7	CASSEAQGAMYEQYF	TGCGCCAGCAGTGAAGCACAGGGGGCGATGTACGAGCAGTACTTC
.	TRBV20-1	TRBD2	TRBJ2-3	CSAPPLAGGADTQYF	TGCAGTGCCCCGCCCCTAGCGGGAGGGGCAGATACGCAGTATTTT
.	TRBV7-9	.	TRBJ2-3	CASSPGQLADTQYF	TGTGCCAGCAGTCCCGGCCAGCTAGCAGATACGCAGTATTTT
.	TRBV28	.	TRBJ2-3	CASRGNTDTQYF	TGTGCCAGCAGGGGGAACACAGATACGCAGTATTTT
.	TRBV7-6	TRBD1	TRBJ1-4	CASSPSTGAPNEKLFF	TGTGCCAGCAGCCCGTCGACAGGGGCGCCCAATGAAAAACTGTTTTTT
many	TRBV5-1	.	TRBJ2-1	CASSPAWSGYNEQFF	TGCGCCAGCAGCCCCGCCTGGAGCGGATACAATGAGCAGTTCTTC
many	TRBV28	.	TRBJ1-6	CASQRDNNSPLHF	TGTGCCAGTCAAAGGGACAACAATTCACCCCTCCACTTT
few	TRBV7-9	.	TRBJ2-1	CASSPWEHNEQFF	TGTGCCAGCAGCCCTTGGGAACACAATGAGCAGTTCTTC
.	TRBV29-1	TRBD2	TRBJ2-7	CSVSSGPYEQYF	TGCAGCGTATCTAGCGGTCCCTACGAGCAGTACTTC
many	TRBV24-1	TRBD1	TRBJ2-1	CATSDGPGTGRVVHEQFF	TGTGCCACCAGTGATGGTCCCGGGACAGGGCGGGTAGTCCATGAGCAGTTCTTC
.	TRBV20-1	TRBD2	TRBJ2-3	CSASLAGADTQYF	TGCAGTGCTAGTCTGGCGGGAGCGGATACGCAGTATTTT
many	TRBV4-1	TRBD2	TRBJ2-3	CASSQVQLAGTDTQYF	TGCGCCAGCAGCCAAGTGCAACTAGCGGGAACAGATACGCAGTATTTT
.	TRBV11-2	.	TRBJ2-1	CASSSTKGPYNEQFF	TGTGCCAGCAGCTCAACCAAGGGGCCCTACAATGAGCAGTTCTTC
many	TRBV5-4	.	TRBJ2-7	CASSLRVDEQYF	TGTGCCAGCTCCCTCCGTGTCGACGAGCAGTACTTC
many	TRBV20-1	TRBD2	TRBJ2-3	CSARDRSGVSDTQYF	TGCAGTGCTAGAGATAGGAGCGGGGTTTCCGATACGCAGTATTTT
many	TRBV24-1	.	TRBJ2-1	CATSDFGVGEQFF	TGTGCCACCAGTGATTTCGGGGTTGGCGAGCAGTTCTTC
few	TRBV28	TRBD1	TRBJ2-6	CASSETGAGANVLTF	TGTGCCAGCAGTGAGACAGGGGCTGGGGCCAACGTCCTGACTTTC
few	TRBV7-8	TRBD2	TRBJ2-7	CASSLGTSGRDEQYF	TGTGCCAGCAGCTTAGGAACTAGCGGGAGGGACGAGCAGTACTTC
many	TRBV7-9	.	TRBJ1-1	CASSFDETPYEAFF	TGTGCCAGCAGCTTCGACGAGACACCCTATGAAGCTTTCTTT
.	TRBV5-1	.	TRBJ2-3	CASSLDAGPDTDTQYF	TGCGCCAGCAGCTTGGACGCGGGGCCAGACACAGATACGCAGTATTTT
few	TRBV27	.	TRBJ2-1	CAATTNYNEQFF	TGTGCCGCAACCACAAACTACAATGAGCAGTTCTTC
many	TRBV7-7	.	TRBJ2-3	CASSATDLDTQYF	TGTGCCAGCAGCGCGACGGACCTAGATACGCAGTATTTT
many	TRBV7-9	.	TRBJ2-3	CASSLAADTQYF	TGTGCCAGCAGCTTAGCGGCAGATACGCAGTATTTT
few	TRBV29-1	TRBD2	TRBJ2-1	CSVNPGLALNEQFF	TGCAGTGTAAATCCCGGACTAGCTCTCAATGAGCAGTTCTTC
few	TRBV6-1	TRBD1	TRBJ2-1	CASSLQGVGWNEQFF	TGTGCCAGCAGCTTGCAGGGGGTCGGGTGGAATGAGCAGTTCTTC
.	TRBV28	.	TRBJ1-5	CASSEGLVNQPQHF	TGTGCCAGCAGTGAGGGACTGGTCAATCAGCCCCAGCATTTT